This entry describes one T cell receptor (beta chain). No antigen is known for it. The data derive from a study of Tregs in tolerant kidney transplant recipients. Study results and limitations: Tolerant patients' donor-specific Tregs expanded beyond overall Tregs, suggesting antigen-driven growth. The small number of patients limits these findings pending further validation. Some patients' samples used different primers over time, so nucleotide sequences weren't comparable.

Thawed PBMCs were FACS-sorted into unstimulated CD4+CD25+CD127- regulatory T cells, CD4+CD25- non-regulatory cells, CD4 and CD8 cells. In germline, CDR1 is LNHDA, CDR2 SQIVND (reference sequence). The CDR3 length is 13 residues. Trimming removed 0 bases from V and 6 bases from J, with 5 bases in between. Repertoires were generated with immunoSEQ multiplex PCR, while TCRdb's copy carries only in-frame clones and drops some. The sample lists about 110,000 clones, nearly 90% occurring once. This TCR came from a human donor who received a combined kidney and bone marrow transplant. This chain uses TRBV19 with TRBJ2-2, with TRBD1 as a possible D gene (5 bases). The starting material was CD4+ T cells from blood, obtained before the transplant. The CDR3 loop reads CASSIETAGELFF. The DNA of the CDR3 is TGTGCCAGTAGTATAGAGACAGCCGGGGAGCTGTTTTTT. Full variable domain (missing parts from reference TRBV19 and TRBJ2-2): DGGITQSPKYLFRKEGQNVTLSCEQNLNHDAMYWYRQDPGQGLRLIYYSQIVNDFQKGDIAEGYSVSREKKESFPLTVTSAQKNPTAFYLCASSIETAGELFFGEGSRLTVL.